A selection of T cell receptor beta chains follows, all from one sample in a study of T cell changes during pregnancy in multiple sclerosis. The repertoire was sequenced with immunoSEQ multiplex PCR; TCRdb's copy has only in-frame clones and lacks some. The table includes 90,000 to 95,000 clones, over 80% detected once. The specimen was peripheral blood, collected in the first trimester of pregnancy. The origin of the receptors is a female donor with multiple sclerosis, enrolled in a pregnancy study. The CDR3 runs from the conserved cysteine through the conserved F or W. Fields, in order: V gene, CDR3 length, J gene, CDR3 protein.

v_call: TRBV27
cdr3_length: 13
j_call: TRBJ2-1
cdr3_aa: CASSLRPDYEQFF

v_call: TRBV19
cdr3_length: 14
j_call: TRBJ1-1
cdr3_aa: CASSMPGQATEAFF

v_call: TRBV27
cdr3_length: 15
j_call: TRBJ1-1
cdr3_aa: CASSLSTGLNTEAFF

v_call: TRBV27
cdr3_length: 16
j_call: TRBJ2-2
cdr3_aa: CASSLPTRGIGGELFF

v_call: TRBV27
cdr3_length: 15
j_call: TRBJ2-3
cdr3_aa: CASSRTSGGLDTQYF

v_call: TRBV19
cdr3_length: 16
j_call: TRBJ2-2
cdr3_aa: CASIPTGRERTGELFF

v_call: TRBV5-4
cdr3_length: 16
j_call: TRBJ1-2
cdr3_aa: CASSFGGIRGNYGYTF

v_call: TRBV7-9
cdr3_length: 15
j_call: TRBJ1-1
cdr3_aa: CASSFSRGTYTEAFF

v_call: TRBV12-5
cdr3_length: 13
j_call: TRBJ1-5
cdr3_aa: CASAQGPLQPQHF

v_call: TRBV27
cdr3_length: 13
j_call: TRBJ2-7
cdr3_aa: CASSPDRSYEQYF

v_call: TRBV5-8
cdr3_length: 15
j_call: TRBJ2-3
cdr3_aa: CASSFAGKSTDTQYF

v_call: TRBV5-1
cdr3_length: 15
j_call: TRBJ2-3
cdr3_aa: CASSSTGGGTDTQYF

v_call: TRBV6-4
cdr3_length: 13
j_call: TRBJ2-2
cdr3_aa: CASIYRGTGELFF

v_call: TRBV5-4
cdr3_length: 16
j_call: TRBJ2-3
cdr3_aa: CASSLASQGGTDTQYF

v_call: TRBV9
cdr3_length: 15
j_call: TRBJ2-1
cdr3_aa: CASSSGLAGFDEQFF

v_call: TRBV5-1
cdr3_length: 12
j_call: TRBJ2-3
cdr3_aa: CASRTNTDTQYF

v_call: TRBV29-1
cdr3_length: 14
j_call: TRBJ1-4
cdr3_aa: CSITGDATNEKLFF

v_call: TRBV2
cdr3_length: 11
j_call: TRBJ1-2
cdr3_aa: CASRNGLGYTF

v_call: TRBV2
cdr3_length: 13
j_call: TRBJ2-5
cdr3_aa: CASRGDSEETQYF

v_call: TRBV4-1
cdr3_length: 15
j_call: TRBJ1-1
cdr3_aa: CASSQDEILNTEAFF

v_call: TRBV11-1
cdr3_length: 16
j_call: TRBJ1-3
cdr3_aa: CASSSYLGPSGNTIYF

v_call: TRBV28
cdr3_length: 14
j_call: TRBJ1-1
cdr3_aa: CASRTDRGLTEAFF

v_call: TRBV18
cdr3_length: 15
j_call: TRBJ2-7
cdr3_aa: CASSDHAQGESEQYF

v_call: TRBV10-3
cdr3_length: 16
j_call: TRBJ2-1
cdr3_aa: CAISDVKAGGNNEQFF

v_call: TRBV6-1
cdr3_length: 13
j_call: TRBJ2-2
cdr3_aa: CASNERGTGELFF

v_call: TRBV7-8
cdr3_length: 11
j_call: TRBJ2-5
cdr3_aa: CASSPSETQYF

v_call: TRBV7-7
cdr3_length: 14
j_call: TRBJ1-5
cdr3_aa: CASSLTGRNQPQHF

v_call: TRBV27
cdr3_length: 16
j_call: TRBJ1-1
cdr3_aa: CASSLGVPRRNTEAFF

v_call: TRBV9
cdr3_length: 17
j_call: TRBJ2-3
cdr3_aa: CASSPHHGTTDTDTQYF

v_call: TRBV19
cdr3_length: 14
j_call: TRBJ1-4
cdr3_aa: CASSYSATNEKLFF

v_call: TRBV29-1
cdr3_length: 13
j_call: TRBJ2-1
cdr3_aa: CSVEVAGHGEQFF

v_call: TRBV19
cdr3_length: 16
j_call: TRBJ1-2
cdr3_aa: CASRNSRGLILYGYTF

v_call: TRBV19
cdr3_length: 13
j_call: TRBJ2-7
cdr3_aa: CASSRREPYEQYF

v_call: TRBV10-3
cdr3_length: 15
j_call: TRBJ1-1
cdr3_aa: CAISGRTGMNTEAFF

v_call: TRBV19
cdr3_length: 14
j_call: TRBJ1-2
cdr3_aa: CASSIVGQRNGYTF

v_call: TRBV11-2
cdr3_length: 16
j_call: TRBJ2-7
cdr3_aa: CASRRGTGGPSYEQYF

v_call: TRBV4-1
cdr3_length: 12
j_call: TRBJ2-7
cdr3_aa: CASSQDLGEQYF

v_call: TRBV6-1
cdr3_length: 14
j_call: TRBJ2-7
cdr3_aa: CASTREETGLEQYF

v_call: TRBV7-2
cdr3_length: 16
j_call: TRBJ2-5
cdr3_aa: CASSDPSGALHETQYF

v_call: TRBV11-2
cdr3_length: 14
j_call: TRBJ2-3
cdr3_aa: CASSLDPFTDTQYF

v_call: TRBV14
cdr3_length: 13
j_call: TRBJ2-5
cdr3_aa: CASSQEGRETQYF